The next 22 T cell receptor beta chains were all read from a single sample in a study of identical twins listed by TCRdb under 2016. Receptor amplification or capture employed 5' RACE. Sequenced using an Illumina HiSeq 2000. The public reads were reprocessed in TCRdb via fastp at Q25 and MiXCR, keeping in-frame beta chains. Here each entry gathers all rows of one CDR3 protein and keeps the most common genes and DNA. The table for this sample lists roughly 750,000 distinct CDR3 sequences; around 20% of them were counted only once. 4.3% of the sample lies in the top ten. This same sample was also part of a study on T cells expressing NK-cell markers.

Sequencing was performed on PBMCs. The receptors were sampled from a woman aged 18-35 years in good health.

CDR3 sequence (DNA): TGCAGTGCTAGAGTTGCTCGGGAGACCCAGTACTTC. Its translation: CSARVARETQYF. The chain couples TRBV20-1 to TRBJ2-5; D is undetermined. The length of the CDR3 is 12 residues. Germline CDR1 DFQATT, CDR2 SNEGSKA (reference sequence). V dropped 1 base and J dropped 5 bases, with 8 bases sitting between them.

This clonotype was observed a few times. The chain couples TRBV27 to TRBJ2-3; D gene unclear. The V gene lost 6 bases and the J gene lost 9 bases, with 16 bases spanning the gap. Looked up from germline, CDR1 is MNHEY and CDR2 is SMNVEV (reference sequence). This CDR3 comprises 13 residues. The CDR3 loop reads CASSLNMRSTQYF. The DNA for the CDR3 is TGTGCCAGCAGCCTCAACATGAGATCAACGCAGTATTTT.

This chain's CDR3 is CASSLASGRLGETQYF. CDR3 DNA sequence: TGCGCCAGCAGCTTGGCCAGCGGGAGACTAGGAGAGACCCAGTACTTC. This chain joins TRBV5-1 and TRBJ2-5, with TRBD2 identical over 8 bases. This CDR3 comprises 16 residues. Trimming removed 0 bases from V and 4 bases from J; junction bases left unmatched: 8. Germline V gene data show CDR1 as SGHRS and CDR2 as YFSETQ.

This clonotype has only a few counts. This chain uses TRBV30 with TRBJ2-1, with D uncertain. Looked up from germline, CDR1 is GTSNPN and CDR2 is SVGIG (reference sequence). Trimming shortened V by 4 bases and J by 5 bases, and 12 bases separated the two germline ends. There are 13 residues in the CDR3. The CDR3: CAWKRFLHNEQFF. The CDR3 DNA follows: TGTGCCTGGAAACGGTTTCTGCACAATGAGCAGTTCTTC.

The genes are TRBV7-9 and TRBJ2-5; D gene uncertain. V lost 9 bases and J 4 bases, leaving 12 bases between the germline ends. This CDR3 is built from 12 residues. The germline CDR1 and CDR2 sequences are SEHNR and FQNEAQ (reference sequence). CDR3 DNA: TGTGCCAGTACCCCCTTGGCAGAGACCCAGTACTTC. This gives the protein CASTPLAETQYF.

DNA of the CDR3: TGCAGTGCTAGAGTCGAGCGGGGGGGCACAGATACGCAGTATTTT. This translates into CSARVERGGTDTQYF. This chain joins TRBV20-1 and TRBJ2-3, with 9 bases aligning to TRBD2. Germline-derived CDR1 and CDR2 are DFQATT and SNEGSKA (reference sequence). Trimming took 1 base from V and 1 from J; bases not matched to a gene: 3. The CDR3 sequence is 15 residues long.

The table lists this clonotype with many counts. V and J are TRBV12-3 or TRBV12-4 and TRBJ2-7; D is perhaps TRBD1 (6 bases). Trimming stripped 8 bases from V and 4 bases from J, with 12 bases between. The CDR3 is 12 residues long. CDR3: CASSLGAYEQYF. The CDR3 bases are TGTGCCAGCTCCTTGGGGGCTTACGAGCAGTACTTC.

This clonotype was detected only a few times. The chain employs TRBV15 and TRBJ2-2; D unclear. CDR1 and CDR2 (germline): LNHNV, YYDKDF (reference sequence). This CDR3 is 13 amino acids long. The V gene lost 0 bases and the J gene lost 5 bases, with 4 bases spanning the gap. The CDR3 region is CATSRDITGELFF. The CDR3 DNA reads TGTGCCACCAGCAGAGATATAACCGGGGAGCTGTTTTTT.

There are many counts of this clonotype. The chain combines TRBV6-1 with TRBJ2-7; a possible D gene is TRBD2 (5 bases). Between the trimmed V and J ends, which lost 4 bases and 2 bases, there was a span of 15 bases. This CDR3 is 15 amino acids long. CDR1 is MNHNS, CDR2 SASEGT, per germline. DNA of the CDR3: TGTGCCAGCAGTGTCAGCCGGAGGTCCCCCTACGAGCAGTACTTC. Translation: CASSVSRRSPYEQYF.

The V and J genes are TRBV7-2 and TRBJ2-3; 11 positions agree with TRBD2. The CDR3 runs to 16 residues. V trimming: 5 bases; J trimming: 3 bases; junction bases outside the gene matches: 7. Germline lookup yields CDR1 SGHTA and CDR2 FQGNSA. The CDR3 nucleotides read TGTGCCAGCAGCAAACTAGCGGGAGAGGGAACAGATACGCAGTATTTT. Protein product: CASSKLAGEGTDTQYF.

The V and J genes are TRBV12-3 or TRBV12-4 and TRBJ1-6, with D unclear. CDR3 length equals 15 residues. V lost 1 base, J lost 8 bases, and 12 bases lay in between. The CDR3 protein is CASSLGPGSDSPLHF. The CDR3, as DNA: TGTGCCAGCAGTTTAGGTCCGGGGTCGGATTCACCCCTCCACTTT.

The CDR3 DNA is TGTGCCAGCAGTTTACTTATCGGGACAGGGAACACTGAAGCTTTCTTT. Translated: CASSLLIGTGNTEAFF. The chain employs TRBV27 and TRBJ1-1, with 8 bases lining up with TRBD1. CDR1 MNHEY and CDR2 SMNVEV come from the germline V gene (reference sequence). J was trimmed by 1 base and V by 2 bases; bases with no gene match: 6. The CDR3 sequence is 16 residues long.

This clonotype was observed a few times. The rearrangement joins TRBV12-5 to TRBJ1-1; the D gene is possibly TRBD1 (6 bases). Trimming removed 1 base at V and 4 bases at J, with 7 bases between. The CDR3 spans 13 residues. The V gene's germline CDR1 is LGHNT and CDR2 FRNRAP. For the CDR3, the DNA is TGTGCTAGTGGTTTGGGGGGGGCCACTGAAGCTTTCTTT. Its protein product is CASGLGGATEAFF.

There are a few counts of this clonotype. This chain joins TRBV10-3 and TRBJ2-1, with 7 bases that match TRBD1. CDR1 and CDR2 from the germline V gene are ENHRY and SYGVKD. The V segment lost 5 bases and the J segment 10 bases; nucleotides outside the gene matches: 8. This CDR3 comprises 13 residues. This chain's CDR3 is CAISPGQLGEQFF. CDR3 bases: TGTGCCATCAGTCCGGGACAGCTGGGCGAGCAGTTCTTC.

Only a few counts were recorded for this clonotype. V is TRBV20-1 and J is TRBJ2-5; 10 bases agree with TRBD2. After removal of 8 bases from V and 0 bases from J, the junction contained 9 bases not matched to a gene. The length of the CDR3 is 15 residues. Looked up from germline, CDR1 is DFQATT and CDR2 is SNEGSKA (reference sequence). The CDR3 bases are TGCAGTCCCCCTAGCGGGGGCATGTACCAAGAGACCCAGTACTTC. Amino acids: CSPPSGGMYQETQYF.

The rearrangement uses TRBV9 and TRBJ2-1; possibly TRBD1 or TRBD2 for D (5 bases each). Germline CDR1 reads SGDLS; CDR2 reads YYNGEE. The CDR3 sequence is 16 residues long. The V end was cut by 4 bases, the J end by 0 bases, with 14 bases between. The CDR3 coding sequence is TGTGCCAGCAGCCTTCAACCAGGGAGCTCCTACAATGAGCAGTTCTTC. Translating gives CASSLQPGSSYNEQFF.

This clonotype has a count of ten or more. The gene calls are TRBV5-1 and TRBJ1-3; D gene unclear. Germline CDR1 and CDR2: SGHRS and YFSETQ. This CDR3 is 13 amino acids long. Trimming removed 2 bases from V and 7 bases from J, with 10 bases in between. CDR3: CASSLGGENTIYF. In DNA, the CDR3 is TGCGCCAGCAGCTTAGGTGGAGAGAACACCATATATTTT.

This chain joins TRBV4-2 and TRBJ2-1; 11 positions agree with TRBD2. With 8 bases clipped from V and 4 bases from J, the junction kept 4 bases outside the gene matches. CDR3 length: 14 residues. CDR1 and CDR2 (germline): LGHNA, YNFKEQ. The chain's CDR3 is CASGSGGDYNEQFF. The CDR3 DNA sequence: TGTGCCAGCGGTAGCGGGGGGGATTACAATGAGCAGTTCTTC.

Only a few counts were recorded for this clonotype. V is TRBV6-4 and J is TRBJ2-3; the D gene could be TRBD1 or TRBD2 (6 bases each). V shed 4 bases and J shed 2 bases, with 31 bases lying between them. This CDR3 has 21 amino acids. CDR1 is MRHNA and CDR2 is SNTAGT in the germline V gene. The CDR3 bases are TGTGCCAGCAGTGTCTTATTTTTTGGGGGCCTAGTTAGGAGGGACACAGATACGCAGTATTTT. Amino acids: CASSVLFFGGLVRRDTDTQYF.

V is TRBV9 and J is TRBJ2-7; D gene uncertain. CDR1 SGDLS and CDR2 YYNGEE come from the germline V gene. V lost 1 base, J lost 2 bases, and 10 bases lay in between. There are 14 residues in the CDR3. Written as DNA, the CDR3 is TGTGCCAGCAGCGTAACGACGGATGCCTACGAGCAGTACTTC. Its protein is CASSVTTDAYEQYF.

The chain is built from TRBV20-1 and TRBJ2-3; 7 nucleotides match TRBD1. This CDR3 is 16 amino acids long. Germline CDR1 is DFQATT and CDR2 is SNEGSKA (reference sequence). With 2 bases clipped from V and 2 bases from J, the junction kept 10 bases outside the gene matches. CDR3 DNA sequence: TGCAGTGCTAGACCCCCACAGGACAGGTTCACAGATACGCAGTATTTT. This translates into CSARPPQDRFTDTQYF.

This clonotype turned up a few times. The gene calls are TRBV12-3 or TRBV12-4 and TRBJ2-7, with TRBD2 as a possible D gene (6 bases). V was cut by 8 bases and J by 4 bases, with 15 bases left in between. The CDR3 runs 13 residues. The CDR3 sequence: CASSLRRGYEQYF. CDR3 nucleotides: TGTGCCAGCTCCCTCAGGCGGGGATACGAGCAGTACTTC.